The 13 T cell receptor beta chains presented below share a single source sample, sequenced in a study of CD8 T cells in ankylosing spondylitis. MiXCR was run by TCRdb on the 5' RACE reads, yielding one entry per CDR3 protein. The sample consists of approximately 440,000 distinct CDR3 sequences, 17% of them appearing once. Study outcomes and limitations: A motif of eight highly homologous TCR beta variants was seen as apparently characteristic of ankylosing spondylitis blood.

No antigens are known for them. Sequences were obtained from blood, either unsorted or a sorted T cell fraction (not recorded which). Every receptor here comes from a male donor with ankylosing spondylitis.

This rearrangement joins TRBV6-6 to TRBJ1-2; no reliable D call. The CDR3 spans 12 residues. Germline V gives CDR1 MNHNY, CDR2 SVGAGI (reference sequence). Trimming removed 6 bases from V and 6 bases from J, with 11 bases in between. The CDR3 DNA is TGTGCCAGCAGCCGAACAGAAGATGGCTACACCTTC. It codes for CASSRTEDGYTF.

This clonotype was picked up a small number of times. This sequence joins TRBV20-1 and TRBJ2-1; 8 positions agree with TRBD2. This CDR3 contains 15 residues. V lost 3 bases to trimming and J lost 3 bases; unmatched junction nucleotides: 7. Per germline, CDR1 DFQATT and CDR2 SNEGSKA (reference sequence). This chain's CDR3 is CSARSAGVNYNEQFF. The CDR3 DNA follows: TGCAGTGCTAGGTCAGCGGGAGTGAACTACAATGAGCAGTTCTTC.

V and J are TRBV28 and TRBJ1-1; D call uncertain. Germline-derived CDR1 and CDR2 are MDHEN and SYDVKM. The CDR3 spans 13 residues. The V gene lost 7 bases and the J gene lost 3 bases, with 12 bases spanning the gap. The CDR3 DNA reads as TGTGCCAGCAACCTACCCGCCGACACTGAAGCTTTCTTT. Protein: CASNLPADTEAFF.

This chain links TRBV29-1 with TRBJ2-5; tentative D call: TRBD2 (6 bases). Germline V CDR1 and CDR2: SQVTM, ANQGSEA. V gave up 6 bases and J gave up 9 bases, with 26 bases separating them. This CDR3 has 15 residues. For the CDR3, the DNA is TGCAGCGTCGGGACTCCAAGACGCCCTCAGTTTTCCCAGTACTTC. Its protein is CSVGTPRRPQFSQYF.

The chain couples TRBV2 to TRBJ1-1; D unclear. The V and J ends lost 8 bases and 1 base respectively, with 5 bases between them. Germline CDR1 SNHLY, CDR2 FYNNEI. The CDR3 runs to 11 residues. The CDR3 DNA follows: TGTGCCAGCGAAGCGAACACTGAAGCTTTCTTT. Protein product: CASEANTEAFF.

This clonotype was picked up a small number of times. The rearrangement links TRBV4-1 to TRBJ2-1; the match to TRBD2 covers 8 bases. The CDR3 consists of 17 residues. The V gene's germline CDR1 is MGHRA and CDR2 YSYEKL. Trimming cost V 2 bases and J 3 bases; bases outside gene matches: 9. The CDR3 here is CASSQSVRGGSYNEQFF. The CDR3 DNA sequence: TGCGCCAGCAGCCAAAGCGTTCGGGGGGGGAGCTACAATGAGCAGTTCTTC.

CDR3 in amino acids: CASSQIGGGNTIYF. The CDR3 nucleotides read TGTGCCAGCAGCCAAATCGGGGGAGGAAACACCATATATTTT. V and J are TRBV7-6 and TRBJ1-3, with TRBD1 as a possible D gene (5 bases). The germline V gene encodes CDR1 SGHVS and CDR2 FNYEAQ. CDR3 length equals 14 residues. Trimming took off 5 bases at V and 4 bases at J, with 12 bases between the two ends.

This clonotype has a handful of counts. The V gene is TRBV7-2, the J gene TRBJ2-4; D not resolved. Between the trimmed V and J ends, which lost 5 bases and 7 bases, there was a span of 15 bases. This CDR3 has 14 amino acids. Per germline, CDR1 SGHTA and CDR2 FQGNSA. The CDR3 region is CASSPRPSTNIQYF. As DNA, the CDR3 is TGTGCCAGCAGCCCTAGGCCCTCCACTAACATTCAGTACTTC.

The V call is TRBV25-1, the J call TRBJ1-2; D is unresolved. Germline V gives CDR1 MGHDK, CDR2 SYGVNS. The germline V and J ends were trimmed by 6 bases and 4 bases, with 9 bases remaining between them. The CDR3 loop spans 12 amino acids. In DNA form, the CDR3 reads TGTGCCAGCAGAGAAGGAAGCTATGGCTACACCTTC. It is translated as CASREGSYGYTF.

There are many counts of this clonotype. CDR3 nucleotide sequence: TGTGCCAGCAGTTTAAGGGGAAGCTACAATGAGCAGTTCTTC. Its translation is CASSLRGSYNEQFF. The rearrangement joins TRBV12-3 or TRBV12-4 to TRBJ2-1; tentatively, D is TRBD1 (5 bases). The ends were cut back, 2 bases at V and 3 bases at J, with 8 bases in the middle. CDR3 length: 14 amino acids.

This clonotype was counted at least ten times. The chain is built from TRBV5-5 and TRBJ2-5; the D is unclear. Trimming removed 0 bases at V and 5 bases at J, with 14 bases between. Germline V gives CDR1 SGHKS, CDR2 YYEKEE (reference sequence). The CDR3 consists of 15 residues. The CDR3 protein is CASSLGPSAMETQYF. The DNA of the CDR3 is TGTGCCAGCAGCTTGGGGCCTTCGGCGATGGAGACCCAGTACTTC.

This chain connects TRBV12-3 or TRBV12-4 to TRBJ1-6; D unclear. CDR3 length: 13 residues. Trimming left V 5 bases short and J 14 bases short, with 16 bases between. The chain's CDR3 is CASSALESSTLHF. The CDR3 coding sequence is TGTGCCAGCAGTGCCTTAGAGTCCTCCACCCTCCACTTT.

The chain employs TRBV7-8 and TRBJ2-5; D is undetermined. The CDR3 has 15 amino acids. Trimming removed 1 base at V and 3 bases at J, with 12 bases between. Looked up from germline, CDR1 is SGHVS and CDR2 is FQNEAQ. The CDR3 region is CASSLEGAAKETQYF. The CDR3 DNA is TGTGCCAGCAGCTTAGAAGGTGCCGCCAAAGAGACCCAGTACTTC.